These 31 T cell receptor beta chains share one sample of origin, sequenced in a study of blood T cell repertoires in COVID-19. Libraries were prepared by immunoSEQ multiplex PCR; TCRdb keeps only in-frame clonotypes and omits some of them. The repertoire holds 300,000 to 400,000 clones, with about 87% as singletons. Sequencing input: peripheral blood. These receptor sequences come from a woman in her 50s who had recovered from COVID-19.

J is TRBJ2-2 and V is TRBV7-2; weak D call: TRBD1 (6 bases). With 4 bases removed from V and 9 bases from J, the gap between germline ends came to 18 bases. CDR3 length: 15 residues. Germline loops: CDR1 SGHTA, CDR2 FQGNSA. The CDR3 region has the DNA TGTGCCAGCAGCTCACGGAAGCAGGGGTCAAGGGAGCTGTTTTTT. Residues: CASSSRKQGSRELFF.

The chain uses TRBV3-1 (or the pseudogene TRBV3-2) and TRBJ1-5, with D possibly being TRBD1 (6 bases). The germline V gene encodes CDR1 LGHDT and CDR2 YNNKEL (reference sequence). Trimming removed 4 bases from V and 5 bases from J, with 9 bases in between. The CDR3 extends over 13 amino acids. CDR3 DNA sequence: TGTGCCAGCAGCCTACAGGGTGATCAGCCCCAGCATTTT. It encodes CASSLQGDQPQHF.

The chain employs TRBV10-3 and TRBJ2-5; 7 bases are shared with TRBD1. The CDR3 is made up of 15 amino acids. Germline V gives CDR1 ENHRY, CDR2 SYGVKD. V lost 4 bases and J lost 0; bases outside the gene matches: 5. The CDR3 nucleotides read TGTGCCATCAGTGGGGGACAGCAATACCAAGAGACCCAGTACTTC. As protein: CAISGGQQYQETQYF.

The chain joins TRBV7-8 to TRBJ2-5, with 9 bases matching TRBD2. Germline V lookup: CDR1 SGHVS, CDR2 FQNEAQ. V dropped 7 bases and J dropped 2; count of bases not matched to a gene: 14. This CDR3 is 17 amino acids long. The DNA for the CDR3 is TGTGCCAGCAATCATAGACAGCGGGGGGCTACGCAAGAGACCCAGTACTTC. Translated, it gives CASNHRQRGATQETQYF.

The chain combines TRBV27 with TRBJ2-1, with TRBD2 matching 9 bases. Germline assignment: CDR1 MNHEY and CDR2 SMNVEV (reference sequence). V lost 0 bases to trimming and J lost 3 bases; unmatched junction nucleotides: 6. CDR3 size: 17 residues. CDR3 in DNA: TGTGCCAGCAGTTTATCGGGGCTAGCGGGAAACTACAATGAGCAGTTCTTC. Translated, it gives CASSLSGLAGNYNEQFF.

V gene TRBV19 combines with J gene TRBJ1-1, with a tentative D call TRBD1 (5 bases). Between the trimmed V and J ends, which lost 4 bases and 6 bases, there was a span of 12 bases. The CDR3 spans 13 residues. From germline, CDR1 is LNHDA and CDR2 SQIVND (reference sequence). The CDR3 protein is CASSNQGIAEAFF. CDR3 nucleotide sequence: TGTGCCAGTAGTAATCAGGGAATCGCTGAAGCTTTCTTT. Full variable domain (outside the CDR3, taken from reference TRBV19 and TRBJ1-1): DGGITQSPKYLFRKEGQNVTLSCEQNLNHDAMYWYRQDPGQGLRLIYYSQIVNDFQKGDIAEGYSVSREKKESFPLTVTSAQKNPTAFYLCASSNQGIAEAFFGQGTRLTVV.

The chain employs TRBV10-3 and TRBJ1-2, with TRBD1 identical over 7 bases. The CDR3 contains 12 residues. With 6 bases clipped from V and 12 bases from J, the junction kept 10 bases outside the gene matches. The germline CDR1 and CDR2 sequences are ENHRY and SYGVKD. CDR3 sequence reads: CAISPWDRANTF. CDR3 sequence (DNA): TGTGCCATCAGCCCCTGGGACAGAGCCAACACCTTC.

This rearrangement joins TRBV9 to TRBJ2-3, with D uncertain. Trimming removed 4 bases at V and 4 bases at J, with 13 bases between. The CDR3 loop spans 14 amino acids. Germline V gene data show CDR1 as SGDLS and CDR2 as YYNGEE. CDR3 DNA sequence: TGTGCCAGCAGCCTGCGGATCCTCCCAGATACGCAGTATTTT. Amino acid sequence: CASSLRILPDTQYF.

The CDR3 region is CATSDPGQGPDTQYF. The CDR3 DNA sequence: TGTGCCACCAGTGATCCGGGACAAGGGCCAGATACGCAGTATTTT. V and J are TRBV24-1 and TRBJ2-3; D is possibly TRBD1 (6 bases). Trimming shortened V by 3 bases and J by 4 bases, and 13 bases separated the two germline ends. The germline gives CDR1 KGHDR, CDR2 SFDVKD. The CDR3 covers 15 residues.

The chain combines TRBV28 with TRBJ2-2; 11 bases fit TRBD1. Unmatched junction bases numbered 5, after V lost 6 bases and J lost 5 bases. There are 15 residues in the CDR3. Germline assignment: CDR1 MDHEN and CDR2 SYDVKM. CDR3 region: CASRPGTGGTGELFF. CDR3 DNA sequence: TGTGCCAGCAGGCCGGGGACAGGGGGTACCGGGGAGCTGTTTTTT.

V and J are TRBV19 and TRBJ2-3; 12 bases fit TRBD2. CDR1 and CDR2 from the germline V gene are LNHDA and SQIVND (reference sequence). Germline trimming cut 9 bases from V and 2 bases from J; bases unmatched to any gene: 12. There are 17 residues in the CDR3. DNA of the CDR3: TGTGCCAGACAGGGTATCGGACTAGCGGGGACCACAGATACGCAGTATTTT. Translated: CARQGIGLAGTTDTQYF.

Worth noting for this clone: Other DNA sequences from this sample encode an identical CDR3 as well. The chain has TRBV2 and TRBJ1-2; maybe TRBD1 (5 bases). This CDR3 region has 11 residues. V was pared by 4 bases and J by 8 bases, with 8 bases between. CDR1 and CDR2 from the germline V gene are SNHLY and FYNNEI. The CDR3 here is CASSAGYGYTF. The DNA for the CDR3 is TGTGCCAGCAGTGCAGGGTACGGCTACACCTTC. Full variable domain (remainder filled in from reference TRBV2 and TRBJ1-2): EPEVTQTPSHQVTQMGQEVILRCVPISNHLYFYWYRQILGQKVEFLVSFYNNEISEKSEIFDDQFSVERPDGSNFTLKIRSTKLEDSAMYFCASSAGYGYTFGSGTRLTVV.

The chain links TRBV3-1 (or the pseudogene TRBV3-2) to TRBJ2-7; 10 nucleotides agree with TRBD2. The germline gives CDR1 LGHDT, CDR2 YNNKEL (reference sequence). The trim removed 6 bases at V and 5 bases at J, leaving 10 bases unmatched. The CDR3 is 15 amino acids. CDR3 nucleotide sequence: TGTGCCAGCAGTAGAGCGGGGGGGCCTATTAACGAGCAGTACTTC. It codes for CASSRAGGPINEQYF.

This clone was observed once. DNA for the CDR3: TGTGCCAGCAGCTTAGATCGTCCCGGGGAGCTGTTTTTT. As protein: CASSLDRPGELFF. The chain carries TRBV11-2 and TRBJ2-2; D is unresolved. The ends were cut back, 0 bases at V and 6 bases at J, with 5 bases in the middle. Germline values: CDR1 SGHAT, CDR2 FQNNGV. The CDR3 is made up of 13 amino acids.

The chain links TRBV4-1 to TRBJ2-1, with 8 bases fitting TRBD2. The trim removed 4 bases at V and 4 bases at J, leaving 6 bases unmatched. The CDR3 runs to 15 residues. Germline CDR1 reads MGHRA; CDR2 reads YSYEKL. CDR3 residues: CASSLGREPYNEQFF. The CDR3 region has the DNA TGCGCCAGCAGCCTCGGGAGGGAGCCATACAATGAGCAGTTCTTC.

This chain links TRBV6-2 or TRBV6-3 with TRBJ1-4; TRBD1 matches at 10 bases. With 7 bases clipped from V and 6 bases from J, the junction kept 5 bases outside the gene matches. The CDR3 extends over 14 amino acids. The germline V gene has CDR1 MNHEY and CDR2 SVGEGT. The CDR3 spells CASTPGQGYEKLFF. The CDR3 DNA is TGTGCCAGCACCCCGGGACAGGGGTATGAAAAACTGTTTTTT.

V gene TRBV27 combines with J gene TRBJ2-1; a weak D match, TRBD2 (5 bases). Germline lookup yields CDR1 MNHEY and CDR2 SMNVEV (reference sequence). The CDR3 spans 15 residues. Trimming stripped 1 base from V and 7 bases from J, with 14 bases between. CDR3 DNA: TGTGCCAGCAGTTTATATGGGTTAGCGTGGAATGAGCAGTTCTTC. This sequence encodes CASSLYGLAWNEQFF.

The V gene is TRBV5-1, the J gene TRBJ1-1, with a tentative D call TRBD1 (5 bases). From germline, CDR1 is SGHRS and CDR2 YFSETQ. The CDR3 consists of 14 residues. The V gene lost 4 bases and the J gene lost 0 bases, with 10 bases spanning the gap. CDR3 amino acids: CASSVTEMNTEAFF. The CDR3 DNA reads as TGCGCCAGCAGCGTGACAGAGATGAACACTGAAGCTTTCTTT.

The chain links TRBV5-1 to TRBJ2-2, with D possibly TRBD1 on 5 matching bases. The V end lost 1 base, the J end lost 2 bases, and 12 bases lay between the germline ends. The CDR3 runs to 16 residues. The germline CDR1 and CDR2 sequences are SGHRS and YFSETQ. CDR3 sequence: CASSLRQHDNTGELFF. CDR3 sequence (DNA): TGCGCCAGCAGCTTGAGACAGCACGACAACACCGGGGAGCTGTTTTTT.

The rearrangement uses TRBV13 and TRBJ2-3; possibly TRBD1 for D (6 bases). CDR3 length: 15 residues. Trimming took off 3 bases at V and 4 bases at J, with 14 bases between the two ends. CDR1 PRHDT and CDR2 FYEKMQ come from the germline V gene (reference sequence). CDR3 in amino acids: CASSFFHRAPDTQYF. The DNA for the CDR3 is TGTGCCAGCAGCTTCTTTCACAGGGCCCCAGATACGCAGTATTTT.

This clone showed up just a few times. The chain has TRBV28 and TRBJ2-7; possible D gene TRBD2, 5 bases. Looked up from germline, CDR1 is MDHEN and CDR2 is SYDVKM. The CDR3 consists of 13 residues. V was shortened by 1 base and J by 3 bases, with 7 bases between the two germline ends. The CDR3 loop reads CASSLLGLYEQYF. Written as DNA, the CDR3 is TGTGCCAGCAGTTTATTAGGACTCTACGAGCAGTACTTC.

This clone was detected once. The V call is TRBV15, the J call TRBJ1-1; D not resolved. CDR1 and CDR2 (germline): LNHNV, YYDKDF (reference sequence). The CDR3 runs 15 residues. The V end lost 0 bases, the J end lost 3 bases, and 11 bases lay between the germline ends. CDR3 in amino acids: CATSREIGSYTEAFF. The CDR3 DNA is TGTGCCACCAGCAGAGAGATTGGGAGTTACACTGAAGCTTTCTTT. The complete variable domain, with remaining parts taken from reference TRBV15 and TRBJ1-1, reads DAMVIQNPRYQVTQFGKPVTLSCSQTLNHNVMYWYQQKSSQAPKLLFHYYDKDFNNEADTPDNFQSRRPNTSFCFLDIRSPGLGDTAMYLCATSREIGSYTEAFFGQGTRLTVV.

The V gene is TRBV27, the J gene TRBJ2-5; 12 bases match TRBD2. This CDR3 is built from 17 residues. Germline V gene data show CDR1 as MNHEY and CDR2 as SMNVEV (reference sequence). J lost 4 bases, V lost 2 bases, and 8 bases had no gene match. The DNA of the CDR3 is TGTGCCAGCAGTTTACGTCTCCTAGCGGGAGGGGGAGAGACCCAGTACTTC. It encodes CASSLRLLAGGGETQYF.

This chain joins TRBV7-9 and TRBJ2-1; 10 nucleotides agree with TRBD2. This CDR3 contains 17 residues. V shed 1 base and J 0 bases; nucleotides not matched to a gene: 3. The V gene's germline CDR1 is SEHNR and CDR2 FQNEAQ (reference sequence). CDR3 nucleotide sequence: TGTGCCAGCAGCTTAGTCGCTAGCGGGGGCTCCTACAATGAGCAGTTCTTC. This sequence encodes CASSLVASGGSYNEQFF.

CDR3 bases: TGTGCCAGTAGCCCCGCAGGTTTTAATGAAAAACTGTTTTTT. Residues: CASSPAGFNEKLFF. The chain employs TRBV19 and TRBJ1-4, with no clear D. Germline CDR1 and CDR2: LNHDA and SQIVND (reference sequence). Trimming shortened V by 6 bases and J by 4 bases, and 12 bases separated the two germline ends. This CDR3 is built from 14 residues.

The chain combines TRBV5-1 with TRBJ1-1; TRBD1 is a possible D gene (6 bases). Germline CDR1 and CDR2: SGHRS and YFSETQ. The CDR3 is 17 residues long. With 0 bases removed from V and 1 base from J, the gap between germline ends came to 16 bases. Here the CDR3 reads CASSLAVGTRQNTEAFF. In nucleotides, the CDR3 is TGCGCCAGCAGCTTGGCCGTGGGGACACGACAGAACACTGAAGCTTTCTTT.

V usage is TRBV2 and J usage is TRBJ2-7; TRBD2 might be the D (5 bases). The CDR3 is 13 residues long. Germline CDR1 reads SNHLY; CDR2 reads FYNNEI. Trimming removed 9 bases at V and 1 base at J, with 13 bases between. The CDR3 DNA sequence: TGTGCCAGTCAACTAGATTTTTCCTACGAGCAGTACTTC. Encoded protein: CASQLDFSYEQYF.

CDR3 sequence (DNA): TGTGCCAGCAGCCAGACAGGGAGGAGGACTGAAGCTTTCTTT. Translating it yields CASSQTGRRTEAFF. The gene calls are TRBV7-2 and TRBJ1-1; 7 bases line up with TRBD1. CDR3 length: 14 amino acids. Trimming took 5 bases from V and 5 from J; bases not matched to a gene: 8. Germline assignment: CDR1 SGHTA and CDR2 FQGNSA.

The chain is built from TRBV4-3 and TRBJ1-2, with TRBD1 matching over 9 bases. CDR3 length: 15 amino acids. CDR1 LGHNA and CDR2 YSLEER come from the germline V gene. The junction had 8 bases not matched to a gene; V was cut back by 4 bases and J by 5 bases. The CDR3 coding sequence is TGCGCCAGCAGCCTTATGGGACAGGGAACTTATGGCTACACCTTC. It specifies CASSLMGQGTYGYTF.

The chain employs TRBV5-1 and TRBJ2-7; possibly TRBD1 for D (6 bases). The CDR3 has 13 amino acids. CDR1 is SGHRS and CDR2 is YFSETQ in the germline V gene. The V end was cut by 5 bases, the J end by 5 bases, with 14 bases between. CDR3 nucleotide sequence: TGCGCCAGCAGTCTCCAGGGGTCCGACGAGCAGTACTTC. This sequence encodes CASSLQGSDEQYF.

The chain couples TRBV29-1 to TRBJ1-5, with 8 bases fitting TRBD1. Per germline, CDR1 SQVTM and CDR2 ANQGSEA. V trimming: 2 bases; J trimming: 4 bases; junction bases outside the gene matches: 1. The CDR3 has 13 amino acids. CDR3 DNA: TGCAGCGTTGAACAGGGGGCAAATCAGCCCCAGCATTTT. It codes for CSVEQGANQPQHF.